This T cell receptor beta chain comes out of a study of beta chain features in type 1 diabetes (dated by TCRdb to 2016 to 2019). Turning to the overall study: Mean age, gender distribution, total cell number and subset yield did not differ between patients and healthy donors. A total of 100 million to 110 million sorted cells were examined across all samples, and a strong correlation was observed between cell number per subset and RNA yield. In the study, TCRB repertoires of sorted circulating CD4+ T cell subsets from recently diagnosed type 1 diabetes patients were compared with those of matched healthy donors. Naive and central memory subsets were obtained from all 30 or so donors, but regulatory and stem cell-like memory subsets were isolated from only 8 patients and roughly 8 healthy donors. Beyond this particular receptor, the publication reports: Naive, central memory and regulatory TCRB repertoires appeared to be more similar among patients than among healthy donors. Because the HLA sub-analyses included only small numbers of individuals, any influence of HLA type on TCRB rearrangement was left unresolved. At VDJ recombination sites, type 1 diabetes patients had fewer insertions and more deleted nucleotides, which implies abnormalities in thymic rearrangement. A moderate but significant shortening of TCRB CDR3 length was observed in type 1 diabetes patients in all four CD4+ subsets. Shorter templates might have been favored by PCR, but patient and control samples were amplified and corrected together, so both groups would have been affected equally by any skew. Because cDNA was sequenced instead of genomic DNA, highly expressing activated cells could be over-represented, though the groups showed no difference in activation or CD3 levels.

Each donor gave one peripheral blood draw, approximately 120 mL on average, collected into heparinised tubes. A BD FACSAria II was used to sort naive, central memory, regulatory and stem cell-like memory CD4+ T cells with a panel that included CD45RO, CCR7, CD25, CD127, CD95 and CD27. Purity was above 95% for every sorted population. PBMCs were isolated right away by Lymphoprep density gradient centrifugation and were stained directly, without culture. So that batch effects would be minimized, each experiment stained and sorted samples in pairs, pairing one healthy donor with one patient. This clone was seen a few times. There is no known antigen for this receptor. One base away there is no much larger clone; base qualities are not given. The CDR3 contains 11 residues, cysteine and phenylalanine counted. The read is trimmed to its CDR3 DNA, 33 bases read in frame from base 1. As encoded in the germline V gene, CDR1 is ENHRY while CDR2 is SYGVKD. V loses 11 bases, J loses 6 bases, and the germline ends lie 14 bases apart.

All of the isolated RNA was reverse transcribed with the High Capacity cDNA Reverse Transcription Kit, so expressed TCRB transcripts were sequenced. Deep immunoSEQ sequencing was performed on naive, central memory and regulatory T cell samples, with an average of roughly 3.6 million total reads per sample. After sorted cells were lysed in RLT buffer, RNA was extracted with DNase-treated RNeasy Micro or Mini kits, with the choice depending on cell number. Each cell subset was processed on its own to prevent cross-contamination, while patient and healthy donor samples were processed together. Using the immunoSEQ multiplex PCR, TCRB sequences were amplified from cDNA into 87-bp fragments spanning the CDR3 region. Sequencing of the amplicons was done on the Illumina HiSeq platform. The paper's data handling went like this. Synthetic template baselines were used to correct PCR bias computationally, reads within Hamming distance 2 were collapsed together, and singletons that could not be merged were discarded. Reads were aligned to IMGT to assign V, D and J genes, CDR3 length, and insertions or deletions at six rearrangement sites. Within each subset, clonotype counts were normalized to the number of sorted cells before true diversity and Gini coefficients were calculated with the tcR R package. The overlap coefficient, calculated on TCRB nucleotide sequences, was used to quantify repertoire sharing. Out-of-frame TCRB sequences from naive cells were analyzed to stand in for the pre-selection repertoire. TCRdb stores this immuneACCESS table with in-frame sequences only. Part of the clones is absent; in the studies checked, under half of the shortfall reflects unresolved V genes, and no reason is known for the rest. V and J calls and clone size are as listed in that table; D and trimming were resolved from the DNA. The sample has around 400,000 clones on record, around an eighth of them singletons. The ten top clones hold about 0.018% of the sample.

The chain couples TRBV10-3 to TRBJ2-7, and perhaps TRBD1 as D gene, on 6 matching bases. The sample consisted of naive CD4+ T cells from blood. According to the study, the label for this sample's cell subset or site signals: true naive CD4+ T cells. This sequence was found in a man aged 18 to 30 in good health. The CDR3 region reads CAVSVQGEQYF. The nucleotide sequence reads as follows: TGTGCCGTTTCGGTACAGGGCGAGCAGTACTTC.